The 21 T cell receptor beta chains listed next were all sequenced from one sample in a study of blood T cell repertoires in COVID-19 (dated by TCRdb to between 2020 and 2021). To prepare the library, the immunoSEQ multiplex PCR assay was applied. TCRdb carries this immuneACCESS record with in-frame sequences only. Its versions omit some clonotypes, under half of them owing to an unresolved V gene in the studies checked, with the rest unexplained. Recorded for this sample are around 220,000 clones; 70% to 85% of them occurred a single time. Jointly, the top ten make up 4.5% to 6% of the sample. Specimen: peripheral blood. The receptors originated from a woman of 80 years or more with active or convalescent COVID-19.

This clone was counted a few times. V and J are TRBV2 and TRBJ1-6, with a tentative D call TRBD1 (6 bases). Germline lookup yields CDR1 SNHLY and CDR2 FYNNEI. V lost 6 bases and J lost 11, with 17 bases in between. CDR3 length equals 14 residues. The CDR3 protein is CASRSQQGRTPLHF. The DNA for the CDR3 is TGTGCCAGCAGGTCACAACAGGGTCGGACACCCCTCCACTTT.

In DNA form, the CDR3 reads TGCGCCAGCAGTTCAGGACTAGCGTCTAGCACAGATACGCAGTATTTT. Its translation is CASSSGLASSTDTQYF. The chain carries TRBV5-1 and TRBJ2-3; 9 positions agree with TRBD2. Germline V CDR1 and CDR2: SGHRS, YFSETQ. The ends lost 5 bases at V and 0 bases at J; junction bases unmatched: 7. The CDR3 has 16 residues. Full variable domain (outside the CDR3, taken from reference TRBV5-1 and TRBJ2-3): KAGVTQTPRYLIKTRGQQVTLSCSPISGHRSVSWYQQTPGQGLQFLFEYFSETQRNKGNFPGRFSGRQFSNSRSEMNVSTLELGDSALYLCASSSGLASSTDTQYFGPGTRLTVL.

The chain joins TRBV28 to TRBJ1-4, with 7 nucleotides matching TRBD1. This CDR3 is 14 amino acids long. Germline CDR1 MDHEN, CDR2 SYDVKM. V was pared by 2 bases and J by 3 bases, with 0 bases of the junction left unmatched. The CDR3 here is CASSLQGANEKLFF. CDR3 in DNA: TGTGCCAGCAGTTTACAGGGGGCTAATGAAAAACTGTTTTTT.

The chain combines TRBV15 with TRBJ1-1; 7 bases agree with TRBD1. The J segment lost 6 bases and the V segment lost 1 base, leaving 8 bases of the junction unmatched. CDR3 length equals 15 residues. Germline V CDR1 and CDR2: LNHNV, YYDKDF (reference sequence). The CDR3 is CATSRGHRGLAEAFF. CDR3 in DNA: TGTGCCACCAGCAGAGGCCACAGGGGTCTCGCTGAAGCTTTCTTT.

The chain uses TRBV28 and TRBJ1-6; 9 bases fit TRBD1. The V gene end was trimmed by 6 bases and the J gene end by 7 bases; junction bases not matched to a gene: 7. This CDR3 has 15 residues. The V gene's germline CDR1 is MDHEN and CDR2 SYDVKM. CDR3 loop: CASSYNGQGNSPLHF. The CDR3, as DNA: TGTGCCAGCAGCTACAATGGACAGGGGAATTCACCCCTCCACTTT.

The rearrangement uses TRBV9 and TRBJ2-3; TRBD2 matches 11 bases. Germline-derived CDR1 and CDR2 are SGDLS and YYNGEE. The CDR3 consists of 14 residues. The V gene end was trimmed by 4 bases and the J gene end by 5 bases; junction bases not matched to a gene: 3. The CDR3: CASSQGLAGDTQYF. The CDR3 coding sequence is TGTGCCAGCAGCCAAGGACTAGCGGGAGATACGCAGTATTTT. Full variable domain (remainder filled in from reference TRBV9 and TRBJ2-3): DSGVTQTPKHLITATGQRVTLRCSPRSGDLSVYWYQQSLDQGLQFLIQYYNGEERAKGNILERFSAQQFPDLHSELNLSSLELGDSALYFCASSQGLAGDTQYFGPGTRLTVL.

This chain uses TRBV3-1 (or the pseudogene TRBV3-2) with TRBJ2-7, with 8 positions matching TRBD2. The CDR3 totals 14 residues. Germline trimming cut 3 bases from V and 5 bases from J; bases unmatched to any gene: 6. Per germline, CDR1 LGHDT and CDR2 YNNKEL (reference sequence). The CDR3 DNA reads TGTGCCAGCAGCCACGGGACTAGGTCGGACGAGCAGTACTTC. Translating it yields CASSHGTRSDEQYF.

The chain employs TRBV24-1 and TRBJ2-5; a weak D match, TRBD2 (6 bases). Trimming removed 4 bases at V and 2 bases at J, with 16 bases between. Per the germline V gene, CDR1 is KGHDR and CDR2 is SFDVKD. This CDR3 has 16 residues. DNA of the CDR3: TGTGCCACCAGTGAAAGTCGGGTTGGAGGGCAAGAGACCCAGTACTTC. It codes for CATSESRVGGQETQYF.

The chain carries TRBV11-3 and TRBJ2-7; 7 nucleotides line up with TRBD1. This CDR3 is 13 amino acids long. Germline assignment: CDR1 SGHNT and CDR2 YENEEA. After removal of 1 base from V and 3 bases from J, the junction contained 0 bases not matched to a gene. The CDR3 protein is CASSLGDSYEQYF. The CDR3 DNA reads TGTGCCAGCAGCTTAGGGGACAGCTACGAGCAGTACTTC.

This chain uses TRBV6-5 with TRBJ1-2; TRBD1 aligns across 10 bases. With V trimmed by 2 bases and J by 4 bases, 4 bases remained unmatched. CDR1 and CDR2 from the germline V gene are MNHEY and SVGAGI. The CDR3 extends over 15 amino acids. The CDR3 coding sequence is TGTGCCAGCAGTTACACGGGACAGGGGATCTATGGCTACACCTTC. This sequence encodes CASSYTGQGIYGYTF.

The CDR3 DNA reads as TGTGCCTGGAGTGTAAGCGCGGGGGGGCAGACTGTACCTAAGTTCTTC. Translation gives CAWSVSAGGQTVPKFF. The gene calls are TRBV30 and TRBJ2-1, with 9 bases lining up with TRBD2. CDR1 is GTSNPN and CDR2 is SVGIG in the germline V gene (reference sequence). V lost 0 bases, J lost 14 bases, and 17 bases stayed unmatched. The CDR3 is made up of 16 amino acids.

CDR3 sequence: CASSVGSGLYNEQFF. CDR3 nucleotide sequence: TGTGCCAGCAGCGTAGGGTCGGGTTTATACAATGAGCAGTTCTTC. This chain connects TRBV9 to TRBJ2-1, with unresolved D. The CDR3 extends over 15 amino acids. CDR1 is SGDLS and CDR2 is YYNGEE in the germline V gene. Trimming removed 0 bases at V and 4 bases at J, with 11 bases between.

The J gene is TRBJ2-1, the V gene TRBV11-2; no firm D call. Germline loops: CDR1 SGHAT, CDR2 FQNNGV. The CDR3 is made up of 12 amino acids. Trimming removed 1 base at V and 8 bases at J, with 6 bases between. The CDR3 nucleotides are TGTGCCAGCAGCTTAGCGGGTTATGAGCAGTTCTTC. As protein: CASSLAGYEQFF.

The V gene is TRBV4-1, the J gene TRBJ1-5; 9 positions match TRBD1. The germline CDR1 and CDR2 sequences are MGHRA and YSYEKL. The CDR3 covers 16 residues. The junction had 7 bases not matched to a gene; V was cut back by 1 base and J by 6 bases. The CDR3 sequence is CASSQGLGTGTQPQHF. The DNA for the CDR3 is TGCGCCAGCAGCCAAGGGTTGGGGACAGGGACTCAGCCCCAGCATTTT.

This clone was counted only a few times. This chain connects TRBV28 to TRBJ2-3; D uncertain. The CDR3 consists of 11 residues. Germline V lookup: CDR1 MDHEN, CDR2 SYDVKM. With 6 bases removed from V and 9 bases from J, the gap between germline ends came to 10 bases. In nucleotides, the CDR3 is TGTGCCAGCAGCCCCTCCGGGACGCAGTATTTT. Translation gives CASSPSGTQYF.

This chain connects TRBV5-4 to TRBJ2-3, with 9 bases identical to TRBD1. The CDR3 contains 16 residues. The trim removed 4 bases at V and 0 bases at J, leaving 6 bases unmatched. Germline CDR1 SGHNT, CDR2 YYREEE (reference sequence). The CDR3 nucleotides read TGTGCCAGCAGCCCCAGGACAGGGGCTAGCACAGATACGCAGTATTTT. It translates to CASSPRTGASTDTQYF. Complete variable domain (other parts from reference TRBV5-4 and TRBJ2-3): ETGVTQSPTHLIKTRGQQVTLRCSSQSGHNTVSWYQQALGQGPQFIFQYYREEENGRGNFPPRFSGLQFPNYSSELNVNALELDDSALYLCASSPRTGASTDTQYFGPGTRLTVL.

The chain has TRBV29-1 and TRBJ1-1; 11 positions match TRBD1. J lost 2 bases, V lost 6 bases, and 5 bases had no gene match. The length of the CDR3 is 14 residues. Germline V lookup: CDR1 SQVTM, CDR2 ANQGSEA. The CDR3 region has the DNA TGCAGCGTCCGGACAGGGGGCCTTAACACTGAAGCTTTCTTT. Amino acids: CSVRTGGLNTEAFF. The variable domain in full, completed from reference TRBV29-1 and TRBJ1-1, reads SAVISQKPSRDICQRGTSLTIQCQVDSQVTMMFWYRQQPGQSLTLIATANQGSEATYESGFVIDKFPISRPNLTFSTLTVSNMSPEDSSIYLCSVRTGGLNTEAFFGQGTRLTVV.

This sequence joins TRBV6-6 and TRBJ1-2; D perhaps matches TRBD1 (6 bases). There are 14 residues in the CDR3. The V end lost 5 bases, the J end lost 3 bases, and 13 bases lay between the germline ends. Germline values: CDR1 MNHNY, CDR2 SVGAGI (reference sequence). CDR3 DNA: TGTGCCAGCAGTAGGGGGACCCAGTACTATGGCTACACCTTC. Translated: CASSRGTQYYGYTF.

The chain has TRBV11-2 and TRBJ2-3; D not resolved. Germline CDR1 reads SGHAT; CDR2 reads FQNNGV. Trimming stripped 7 bases from V and 0 bases from J, with 14 bases between. CDR3 length: 15 residues. In DNA form, the CDR3 reads TGTGCCAGCAACTCGCTAGTCGAAAGCACAGATACGCAGTATTTT. Translation gives CASNSLVESTDTQYF. The full variable domain, rest sourced from reference TRBV11-2 and TRBJ2-3, is EAGVAQSPRYKIIEKRQSVAFWCNPISGHATLYWYQQILGQGPKLLIQFQNNGVVDDSQLPKDRFSAERLKGVDSTLKIQPAKLEDSAVYLCASNSLVESTDTQYFGPGTRLTVL.

This clone was picked up one time. The J gene is TRBJ2-5, the V gene TRBV11-2, with D possibly matching TRBD1 (5 bases). This CDR3 has 15 residues. The V end was cut by 0 bases, the J end by 1 base, with 9 bases between. Germline lookup yields CDR1 SGHAT and CDR2 FQNNGV. The CDR3 nucleotides read TGTGCCAGCAGCTTAGAATGGCAGGGCCAAGAGACCCAGTACTTC. Translated: CASSLEWQGQETQYF.

The chain joins TRBV5-1 to TRBJ2-3; 7 positions match TRBD2. Germline CDR1 reads SGHRS; CDR2 reads YFSETQ. The CDR3 sequence is 14 residues long. J was trimmed by 1 base and V by 1 base; bases with no gene match: 0. The CDR3 region is CASSLTSGTDTQYF. CDR3 sequence (DNA): TGCGCCAGCAGCTTGACTAGCGGCACAGATACGCAGTATTTT.